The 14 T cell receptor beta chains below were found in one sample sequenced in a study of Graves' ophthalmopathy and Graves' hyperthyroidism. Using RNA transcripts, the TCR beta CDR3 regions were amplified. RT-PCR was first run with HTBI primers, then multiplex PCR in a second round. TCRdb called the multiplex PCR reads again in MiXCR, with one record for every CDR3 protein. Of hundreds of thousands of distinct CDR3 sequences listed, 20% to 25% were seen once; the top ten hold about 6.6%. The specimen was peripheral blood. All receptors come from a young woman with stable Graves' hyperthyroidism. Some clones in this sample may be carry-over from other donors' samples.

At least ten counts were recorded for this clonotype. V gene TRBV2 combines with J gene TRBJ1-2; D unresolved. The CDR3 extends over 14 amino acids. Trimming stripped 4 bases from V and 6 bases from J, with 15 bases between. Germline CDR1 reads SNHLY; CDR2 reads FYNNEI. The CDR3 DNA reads TGTGCCAGCAGTGTCAACCGGCCTCCGGATGGCTACACCTTC. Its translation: CASSVNRPPDGYTF.

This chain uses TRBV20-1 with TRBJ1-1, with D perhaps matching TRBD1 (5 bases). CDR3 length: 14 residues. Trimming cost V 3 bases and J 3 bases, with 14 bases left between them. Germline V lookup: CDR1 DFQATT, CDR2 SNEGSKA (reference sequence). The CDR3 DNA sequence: TGCAGTGCTAGGGACACATGGGGACACACTGAAGCTTTCTTT. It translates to CSARDTWGHTEAFF.

In DNA, the CDR3 is TGTGCCATCAGTGAGTCGCGACTAGCGGGGTTCCAAGAGACCCAGTACTTC. Translating it yields CAISESRLAGFQETQYF. The V gene is TRBV10-3, the J gene TRBJ2-5; 11 positions match TRBD2. This CDR3 spans 17 amino acids. In germline, CDR1 is ENHRY, CDR2 SYGVKD. V shed 0 bases and J 1 base; nucleotides not matched to a gene: 4.

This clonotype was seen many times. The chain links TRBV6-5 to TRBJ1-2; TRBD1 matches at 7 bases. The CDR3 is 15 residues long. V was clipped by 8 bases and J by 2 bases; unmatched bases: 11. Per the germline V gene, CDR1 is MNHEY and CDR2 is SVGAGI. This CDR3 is CASSRKWDSNYGYTF. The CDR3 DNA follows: TGTGCCAGCTCTAGAAAGTGGGACAGCAACTATGGCTACACCTTC.

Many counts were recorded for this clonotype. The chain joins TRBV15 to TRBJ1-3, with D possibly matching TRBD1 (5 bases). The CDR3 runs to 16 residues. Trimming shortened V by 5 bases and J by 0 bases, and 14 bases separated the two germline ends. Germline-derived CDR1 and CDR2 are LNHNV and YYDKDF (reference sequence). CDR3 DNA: TGTGCCACCAGCGCCGCCCAGGGAGTCTCTGGAAACACCATATATTTT. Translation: CATSAAQGVSGNTIYF.

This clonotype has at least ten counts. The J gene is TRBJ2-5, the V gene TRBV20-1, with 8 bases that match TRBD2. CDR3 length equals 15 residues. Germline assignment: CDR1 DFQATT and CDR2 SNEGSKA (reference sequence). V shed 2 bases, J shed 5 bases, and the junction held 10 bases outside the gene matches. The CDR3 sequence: CSARLTSGGRETQYF. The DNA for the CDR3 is TGCAGTGCTAGACTTACAAGCGGGGGTCGGGAGACCCAGTACTTC.

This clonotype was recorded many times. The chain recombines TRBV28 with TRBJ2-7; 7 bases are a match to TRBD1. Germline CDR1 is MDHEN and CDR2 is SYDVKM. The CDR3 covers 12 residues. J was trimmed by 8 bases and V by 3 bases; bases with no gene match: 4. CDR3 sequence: CASSFAGGQQYF. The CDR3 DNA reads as TGTGCCAGCAGTTTTGCAGGGGGTCAGCAGTACTTC.

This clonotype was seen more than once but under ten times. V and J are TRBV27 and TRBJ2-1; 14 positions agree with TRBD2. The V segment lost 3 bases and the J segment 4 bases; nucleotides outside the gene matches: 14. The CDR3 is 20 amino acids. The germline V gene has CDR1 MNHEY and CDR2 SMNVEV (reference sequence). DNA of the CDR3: TGTGCCAGCAGTTTCCGGGGTCTAGGACTAGCGGGAGGTTCTTACAATGAGCAGTTCTTC. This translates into CASSFRGLGLAGGSYNEQFF.

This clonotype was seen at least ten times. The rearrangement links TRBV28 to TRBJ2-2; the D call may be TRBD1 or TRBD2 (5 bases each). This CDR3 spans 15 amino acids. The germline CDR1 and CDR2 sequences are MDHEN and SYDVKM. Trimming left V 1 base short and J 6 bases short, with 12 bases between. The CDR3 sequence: CASSLSGRLAGELFF. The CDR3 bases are TGTGCCAGCAGTTTATCGGGACGGCTCGCCGGGGAGCTGTTTTTT.

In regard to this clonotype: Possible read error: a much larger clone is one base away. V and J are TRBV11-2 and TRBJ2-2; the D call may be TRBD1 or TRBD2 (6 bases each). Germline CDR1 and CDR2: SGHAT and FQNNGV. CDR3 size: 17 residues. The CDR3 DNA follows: TGTGCCAGCAGCTACAGGAGGGGGAGTCGAGGTACCGGGGAGCTGTGTTTT. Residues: CASSYRRGSRGTGELCF.

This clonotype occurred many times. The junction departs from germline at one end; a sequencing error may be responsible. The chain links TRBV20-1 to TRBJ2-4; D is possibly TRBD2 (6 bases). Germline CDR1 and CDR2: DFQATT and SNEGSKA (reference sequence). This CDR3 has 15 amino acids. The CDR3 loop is CSASLPRRGSDIKYF. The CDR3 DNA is TGCAGTGCTAGCCTCCCCCGGCGGGGTTCGGACATTAAGTACTTC.

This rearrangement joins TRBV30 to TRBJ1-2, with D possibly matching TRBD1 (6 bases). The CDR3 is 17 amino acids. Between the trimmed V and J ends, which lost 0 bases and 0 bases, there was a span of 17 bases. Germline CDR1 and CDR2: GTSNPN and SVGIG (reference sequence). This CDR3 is CAWSVLYREMTNYGYTF. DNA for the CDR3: TGTGCCTGGAGTGTACTTTACAGGGAGATGACTAACTATGGCTACACCTTC.

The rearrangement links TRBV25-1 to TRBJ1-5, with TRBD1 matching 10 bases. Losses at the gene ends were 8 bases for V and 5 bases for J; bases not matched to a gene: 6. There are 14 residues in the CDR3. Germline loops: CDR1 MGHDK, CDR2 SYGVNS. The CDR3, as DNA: TGTGCCAGCCGGGACAGGGGACCTCATCAGCCCCAGCATTTT. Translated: CASRDRGPHQPQHF. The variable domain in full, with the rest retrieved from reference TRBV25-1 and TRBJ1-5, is EADIYQTPRYLVIGTGKKITLECSQTMGHDKMYWYQQDPGMELHLIHYSYGVNSTEKGDLSSESTVSRIRTEHFPLTLESARPSHTSQYLCASRDRGPHQPQHFGDGTRLSIL.

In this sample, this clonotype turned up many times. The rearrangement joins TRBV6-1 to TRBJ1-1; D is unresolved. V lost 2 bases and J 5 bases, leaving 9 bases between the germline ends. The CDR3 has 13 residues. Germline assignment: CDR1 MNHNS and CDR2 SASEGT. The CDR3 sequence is CASSESFGTEAFF. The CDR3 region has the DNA TGTGCCAGCAGTGAATCTTTCGGGACTGAAGCTTTCTTT.